This T cell receptor beta chain appears in the sequencing data of a study of T cell repertoires in ileal Crohn's disease. Study findings and constraints: All patients with clonality above 26.8% had endoscopic recurrence.

Time point given: neoterminal ileum biopsy at postoperative endoscopy, about 6 months after surgery. This clone has just one count. The antigen is undetermined. Here immunoSEQ multiplex PCR was the method, and the copy in TCRdb shows in-frame clones only, minus some. Of about 62,000 clones in the sample, roughly nine tenths were seen once. The source is an adult with Crohn's disease. Sequenced sample: ileal tissue.

CDR3: CAIRPGQGLSGANVLTF. In DNA, the CDR3 is TGTGCCATCAGACCGGGACAGGGCCTCTCTGGGGCCAACGTCCTGACTTTC. The chain has TRBV10-3 and TRBJ2-6; 9 nucleotides match TRBD1. V lost 6 bases, J lost 0 bases, and 6 bases stayed unmatched. The CDR3 runs to 17 residues. Per the germline V gene, CDR1 is ENHRY and CDR2 is SYGVKD.